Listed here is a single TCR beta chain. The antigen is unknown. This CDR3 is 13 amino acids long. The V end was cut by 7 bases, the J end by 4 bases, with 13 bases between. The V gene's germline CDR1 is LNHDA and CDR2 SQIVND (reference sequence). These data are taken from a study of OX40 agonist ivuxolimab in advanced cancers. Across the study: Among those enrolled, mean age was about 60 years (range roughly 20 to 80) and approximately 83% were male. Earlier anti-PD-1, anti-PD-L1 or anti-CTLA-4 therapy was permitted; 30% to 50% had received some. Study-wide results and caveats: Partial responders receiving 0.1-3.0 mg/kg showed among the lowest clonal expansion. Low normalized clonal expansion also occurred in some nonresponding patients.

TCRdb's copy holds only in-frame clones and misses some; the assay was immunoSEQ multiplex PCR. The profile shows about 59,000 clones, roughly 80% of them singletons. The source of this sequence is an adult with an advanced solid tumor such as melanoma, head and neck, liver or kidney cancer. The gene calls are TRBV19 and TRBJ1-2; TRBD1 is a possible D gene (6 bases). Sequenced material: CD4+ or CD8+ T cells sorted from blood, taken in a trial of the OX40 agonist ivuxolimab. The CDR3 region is CASTAAGAYGYTF. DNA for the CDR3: TGTGCCAGTACCGCGGCGGGGGCCTATGGCTACACCTTC.